A selection of T cell receptor beta chains follows, all from one sample in a study of blood T cell repertoires in COVID-19. Produced via immunoSEQ multiplex PCR; TCRdb's table is partial and in-frame only. This sample has some 30,000 clones; roughly 90% occur once, and the top ten carry about 3.2%. Material for sequencing was peripheral blood. The receptors come from a human donor in a cohort sampled during active COVID-19. Each CDR3 is given with its conserved first and last residue.

TRBV6-1,TRBJ2-7,CASSEYLGGVLYEQYF
TRBV7-2,TRBJ2-1,CASSLAGSGGMSYNEQFF
TRBV5-1,TRBJ2-7,CASSSGMSSYEQYF
TRBV6-5,TRBJ2-2,CASSPGTNTGELFF
TRBV19,TRBJ2-7,CASSTTGGGYEQYF
TRBV14,TRBJ1-6,CASSQGGLPLHF
TRBV5-6,TRBJ2-1,CASSSPLAGGRVGEQFF
TRBV18,TRBJ2-3,CASSPSSGGGYTDTQYF
TRBV4-1,TRBJ1-1,CASSGQGVNTEAFF
TRBV4-2,TRBJ1-1,CASSQDQLTGTEAFF
TRBV29-1,TRBJ1-2,CSVPREGQTLGGYTF
TRBV20-1,TRBJ1-1,CSARGDTEAFF
TRBV4-1,TRBJ2-1,CASSQDPAAYNEQFF
TRBV5-5,TRBJ1-4,CASSLQKLGLNEKLFF
TRBV5-1,TRBJ2-3,CASSLGRRLTDTQYF
TRBV6-4,TRBJ1-5,CASSDSPGTARYSNQPQHF
TRBV23-1,TRBJ2-1,CASSPRQGVSYNEQFF
TRBV5-1,TRBJ2-3,CASSVAGSDTQYF